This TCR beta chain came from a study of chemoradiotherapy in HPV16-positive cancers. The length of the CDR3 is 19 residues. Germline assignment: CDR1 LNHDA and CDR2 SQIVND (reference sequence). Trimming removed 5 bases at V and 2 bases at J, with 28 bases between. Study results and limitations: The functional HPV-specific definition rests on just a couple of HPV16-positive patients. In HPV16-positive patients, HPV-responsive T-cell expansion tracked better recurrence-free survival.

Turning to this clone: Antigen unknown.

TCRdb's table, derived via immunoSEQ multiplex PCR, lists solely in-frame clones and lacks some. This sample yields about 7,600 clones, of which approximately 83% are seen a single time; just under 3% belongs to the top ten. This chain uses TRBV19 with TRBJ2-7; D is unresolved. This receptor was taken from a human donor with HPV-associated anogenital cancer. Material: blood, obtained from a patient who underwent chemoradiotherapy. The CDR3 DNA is TGTGCCAGTAGTTTGAAGAATGTTGAATCCTGGCAGGATGCCTACGAGCAGTACTTC. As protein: CASSLKNVESWQDAYEQYF.